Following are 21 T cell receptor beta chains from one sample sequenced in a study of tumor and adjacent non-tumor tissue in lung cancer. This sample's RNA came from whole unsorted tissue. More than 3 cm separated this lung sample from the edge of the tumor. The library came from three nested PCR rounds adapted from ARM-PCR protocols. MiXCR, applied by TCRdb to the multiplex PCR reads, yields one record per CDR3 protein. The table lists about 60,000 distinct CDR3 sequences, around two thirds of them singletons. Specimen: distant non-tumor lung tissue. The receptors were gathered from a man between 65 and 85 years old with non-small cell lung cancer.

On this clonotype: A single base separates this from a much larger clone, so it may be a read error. CDR3 loop: CASRSQGSGTGELFF. CDR3 nucleotides: TGTGCCAGCAGATCACAGGGTTCGGGCACCGGGGAGCTGTTTTTT. This chain connects TRBV7-9 to TRBJ2-2, with D possibly matching TRBD1 (6 bases). The germline gives CDR1 SEHNR, CDR2 FQNEAQ (reference sequence). The CDR3 is 15 amino acids. V was trimmed by 6 bases and J by 4 bases, leaving 15 bases between them.

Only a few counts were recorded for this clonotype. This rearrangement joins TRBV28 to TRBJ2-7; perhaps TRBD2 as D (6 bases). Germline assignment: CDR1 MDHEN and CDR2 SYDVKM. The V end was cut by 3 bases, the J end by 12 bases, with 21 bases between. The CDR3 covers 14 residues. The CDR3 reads CASSFWDPSASMYF. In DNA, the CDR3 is TGTGCCAGCAGTTTTTGGGATCCTAGCGCTAGCATGTACTTC.

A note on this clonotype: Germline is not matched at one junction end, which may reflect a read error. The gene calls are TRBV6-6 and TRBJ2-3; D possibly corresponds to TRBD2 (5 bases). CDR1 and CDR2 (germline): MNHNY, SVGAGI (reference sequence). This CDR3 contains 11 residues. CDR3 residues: CASGYCLERHF. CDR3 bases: TGTGCCAGCGGTTACTGCCTAGAGCGGCATTTT.

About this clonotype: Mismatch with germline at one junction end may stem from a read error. The chain's CDR3 is CTSSNTQVGTEAFF. CDR3 sequence (DNA): TGTACCAGCAGCAATACCCAAGTGGGGACTGAAGCTTTCTTT. This chain uses TRBV11-2 with TRBJ1-1; D ambiguous. This CDR3 spans 14 amino acids. Per the germline V gene, CDR1 is SGHAT and CDR2 is FQNNGV.

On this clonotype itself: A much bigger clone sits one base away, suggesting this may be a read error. In nucleotides, the CDR3 is TGTGCCATCAGGCAGTCGCTCAGCAATGAGCAGTTCTTC. This sequence encodes CAIRQSLSNEQFF. The chain employs TRBV10-3 and TRBJ2-1, with unresolved D. CDR3 length equals 13 residues. Trimming cost V 6 bases and J 6 bases, with 12 bases left between them. Germline V gene sequence: CDR1 ENHRY, CDR2 SYGVKD.

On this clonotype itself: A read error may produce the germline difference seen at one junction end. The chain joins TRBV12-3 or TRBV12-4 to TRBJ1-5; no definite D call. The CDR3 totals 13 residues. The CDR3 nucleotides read TGTGCCAGCAGTTCGACTCCGAATCAGCTCCAGCATTTT. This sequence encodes CASSSTPNQLQHF.

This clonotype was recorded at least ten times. CDR3 protein: CSVEATSSSYNEQFF. In DNA, the CDR3 is TGCAGTGTCGAAGCGACCAGTAGCTCCTACAATGAGCAGTTCTTC. The rearrangement links TRBV20-1 to TRBJ2-1; D is ambiguous. This CDR3 comprises 15 residues. CDR1 DFQATT and CDR2 SNEGSKA come from the germline V gene (reference sequence). Trimming cost V 7 bases and J 0 bases, with 16 bases left between them.

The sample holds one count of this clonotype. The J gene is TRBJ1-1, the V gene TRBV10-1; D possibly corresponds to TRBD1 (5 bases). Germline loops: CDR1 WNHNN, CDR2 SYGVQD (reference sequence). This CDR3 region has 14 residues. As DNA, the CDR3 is TGCGCAGCAGTGAGTCTGACAGAGAACACTGAAGCTTTCTTT. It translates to CAAVSLTENTEAFF.

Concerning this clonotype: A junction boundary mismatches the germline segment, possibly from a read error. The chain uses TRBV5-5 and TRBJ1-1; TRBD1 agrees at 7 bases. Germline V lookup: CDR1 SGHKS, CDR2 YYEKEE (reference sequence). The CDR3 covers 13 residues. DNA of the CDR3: TGTGCGAGCAGCCGACAGGGAAACACTGAAGTTTTCTTT. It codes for CASSRQGNTEVFF.

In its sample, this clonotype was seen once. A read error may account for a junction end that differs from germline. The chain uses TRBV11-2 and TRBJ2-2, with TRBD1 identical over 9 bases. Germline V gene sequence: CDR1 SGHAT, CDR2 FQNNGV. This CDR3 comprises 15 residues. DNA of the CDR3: TGTGTCAGCAGCTTAGTGGGACAGGGTGCCGGGAAGCTGTTTTTT. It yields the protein CVSSLVGQGAGKLFF.

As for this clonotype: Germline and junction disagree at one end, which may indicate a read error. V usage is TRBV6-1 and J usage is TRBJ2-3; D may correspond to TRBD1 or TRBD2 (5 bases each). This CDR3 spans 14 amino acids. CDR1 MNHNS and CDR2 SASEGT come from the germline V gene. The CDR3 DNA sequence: TGTGCCAGCGAACACGGGGCACACACAGATATGCAGTATTTT. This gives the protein CASEHGAHTDMQYF.

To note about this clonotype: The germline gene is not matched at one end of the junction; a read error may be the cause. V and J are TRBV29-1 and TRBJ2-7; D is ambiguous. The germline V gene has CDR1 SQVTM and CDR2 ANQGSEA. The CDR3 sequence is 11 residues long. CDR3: CRVDWGNQQYF. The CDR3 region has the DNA TGCAGGGTTGACTGGGGTAACCAGCAGTACTTC.

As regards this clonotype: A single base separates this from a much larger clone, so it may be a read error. The CDR3 coding sequence is TGTGCCAGCAGCTTAGGGGTTGCGGAGACCCAGTACTTC. This translates into CASSLGVAETQYF. The rearrangement uses TRBV7-8 and TRBJ2-5; the D is unclear. CDR3 length: 13 residues. Germline lookup yields CDR1 SGHVS and CDR2 FQNEAQ. Deletions cut 1 base from V and 5 bases from J, with 8 bases between.

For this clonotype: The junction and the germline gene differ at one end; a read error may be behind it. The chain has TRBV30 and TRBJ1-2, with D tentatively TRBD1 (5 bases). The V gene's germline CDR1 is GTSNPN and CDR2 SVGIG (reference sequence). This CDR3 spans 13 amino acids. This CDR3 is CAWRNTGVCGYTF. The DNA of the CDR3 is TGCGCCTGGAGGAATACAGGTGTCTGTGGCTACACCTTC. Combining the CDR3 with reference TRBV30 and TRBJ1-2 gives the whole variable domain SQTIHQWPATLVQPVGSPLSLECTVEGTSNPNLYWYRQAAGRGLQLLFYSVGIGQISSEVPQNLSASRPQDRQFILSSKKLLLSDSGFYLCAWRNTGVCGYTFGSGTRLTVV.

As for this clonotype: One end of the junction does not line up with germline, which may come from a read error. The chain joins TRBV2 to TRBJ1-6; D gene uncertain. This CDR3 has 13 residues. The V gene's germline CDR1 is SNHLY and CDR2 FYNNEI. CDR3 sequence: CASIRRNNSPLHF. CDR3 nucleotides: TGTGCAAGCATACGAAGAAATAATTCACCCCTCCACTTT.

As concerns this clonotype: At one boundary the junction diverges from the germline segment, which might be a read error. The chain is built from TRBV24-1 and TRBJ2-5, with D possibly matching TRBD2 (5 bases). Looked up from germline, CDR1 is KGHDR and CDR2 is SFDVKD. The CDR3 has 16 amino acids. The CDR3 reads CATSDPRKVRRETQYF. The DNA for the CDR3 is TGCGCCACCAGTGATCCCCGAAAGGTCAGGAGGGAGACCCAGTACTTC.

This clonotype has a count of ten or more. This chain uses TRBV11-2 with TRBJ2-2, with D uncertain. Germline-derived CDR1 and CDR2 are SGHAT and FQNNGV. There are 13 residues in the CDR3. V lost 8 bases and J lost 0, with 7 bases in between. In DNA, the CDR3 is TGTGCCAGCTCCAGGTCGAACACCGGGGAGCTGTTTTTT. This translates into CASSRSNTGELFF.

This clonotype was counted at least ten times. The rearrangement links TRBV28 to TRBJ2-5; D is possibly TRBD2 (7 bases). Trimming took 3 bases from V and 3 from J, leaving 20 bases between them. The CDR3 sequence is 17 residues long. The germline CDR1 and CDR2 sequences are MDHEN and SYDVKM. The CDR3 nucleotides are TGTGCCAGCAGTTTTGGGGGCAGGGGAGGGTCGGAAGAGACCCAGTACTTC. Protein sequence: CASSFGGRGGSEETQYF.

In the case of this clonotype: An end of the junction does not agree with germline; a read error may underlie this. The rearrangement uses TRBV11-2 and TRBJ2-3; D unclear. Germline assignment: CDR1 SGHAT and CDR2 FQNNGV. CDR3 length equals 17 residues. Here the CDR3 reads CANSLNQWVDGIDTQYF. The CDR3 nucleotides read TGTGCCAACAGCCTAAATCAATGGGTGGATGGCATAGATACGCAGTATTTT.

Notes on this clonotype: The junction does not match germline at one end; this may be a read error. CDR3 amino acids: CASSRRLVEDTGELFF. The CDR3 DNA is TGTGCCAGCAGCAGGCGACTAGTCGAGGACACCGGGGAACTGTTTTTT. This chain connects TRBV5-4 to TRBJ2-2; TRBD2 might be the D (6 bases). CDR3 size: 16 residues. Germline lookup yields CDR1 SGHNT and CDR2 YYREEE (reference sequence). Combining the CDR3 with reference TRBV5-4 and TRBJ2-2 gives the whole variable domain ETGVTQSPTHLIKTRGQQVTLRCSSQSGHNTVSWYQQALGQGPQFIFQYYREEENGRGNFPPRFSGLQFPNYSSELNVNALELDDSALYLCASSRRLVEDTGELFFGEGSRLTVL.

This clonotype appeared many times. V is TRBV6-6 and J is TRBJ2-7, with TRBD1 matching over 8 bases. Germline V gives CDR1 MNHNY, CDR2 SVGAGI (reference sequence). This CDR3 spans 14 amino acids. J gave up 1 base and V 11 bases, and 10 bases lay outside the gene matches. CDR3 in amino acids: CAASGTGRSYEQYF. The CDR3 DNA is TGTGCCGCTTCCGGGACAGGTCGTTCCTACGAGCAGTACTTC.